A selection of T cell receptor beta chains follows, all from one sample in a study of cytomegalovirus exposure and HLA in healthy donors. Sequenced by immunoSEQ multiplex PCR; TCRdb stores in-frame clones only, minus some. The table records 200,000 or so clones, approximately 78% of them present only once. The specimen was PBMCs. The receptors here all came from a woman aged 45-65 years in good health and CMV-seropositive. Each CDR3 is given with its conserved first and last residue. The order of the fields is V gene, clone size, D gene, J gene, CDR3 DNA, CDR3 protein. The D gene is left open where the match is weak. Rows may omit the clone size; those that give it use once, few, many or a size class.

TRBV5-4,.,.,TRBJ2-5,TGTGCCTATCCTCGGCCAGGAGGAGAGACCCAGTACTTC,CAYPRPGGETQYF
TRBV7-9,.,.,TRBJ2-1,TGTGCCAGCAGCTATCAGTATGAGCAGTTCTTC,CASSYQYEQFF
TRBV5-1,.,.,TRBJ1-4,TGCGCCAGCAGCTTGGGGGCAGAGAATGAAAAACTGTTTTTT,CASSLGAENEKLFF
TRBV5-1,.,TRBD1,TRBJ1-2,TGCGCCAGCAGCATGCTTGACAGGGATTATGGCTACACCTTC,CASSMLDRDYGYTF
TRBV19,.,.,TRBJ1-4,TGTGCCAGTAGTTTGCGGGGCGTTGGAGTTGGAACTAATGAAAAACTGTTTTTT,CASSLRGVGVGTNEKLFF
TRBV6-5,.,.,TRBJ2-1,TGTGCCAGCAGTTTCGACACGAGCTCCTACAATGAGCAGTTCTTC,CASSFDTSSYNEQFF
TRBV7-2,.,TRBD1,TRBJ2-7,TGTGCCAGCAGTTACGGGACAGCCAGATTATACGAGCAGTACTTC,CASSYGTARLYEQYF
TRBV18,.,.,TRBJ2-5,TGTGCCAGCTCACCACAGAACAGCCAAGAGACCCAGTACTTC,CASSPQNSQETQYF
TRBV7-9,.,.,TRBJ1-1,TGTGCCAGCAGCCTAGTTGGGCGAACTGAAGCTTTCTTT,CASSLVGRTEAFF
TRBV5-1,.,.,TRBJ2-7,TGCGCCAGCAGCTTGGCCTCACAAGGGGGGGGCGAGCAGTACTTC,CASSLASQGGGEQYF
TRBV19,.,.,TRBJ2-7,TGTGCCAGTAGTCTAGGCGGATACGAGCAGTACTTC,CASSLGGYEQYF
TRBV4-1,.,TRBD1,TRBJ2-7,TGCGCCAGCAGCCGTGGACAGGGCCCAAACGGCTACGAGCAGTACTTC,CASSRGQGPNGYEQYF
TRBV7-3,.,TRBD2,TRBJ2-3,TGTGCCAGCAGCTCTAACGGACTAGCGGGAGATACAGATACGCAGTATTTT,CASSSNGLAGDTDTQYF
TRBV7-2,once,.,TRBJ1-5,TGTGCCAGCAGCTTAAGAGTTGAACAGCCCCAGCATTTT,CASSLRVEQPQHF
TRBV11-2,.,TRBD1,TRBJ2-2,TGTGCCAGCAGCCTCGGACAGGCTAACACCGGGGAGCTGTTTTTT,CASSLGQANTGELFF
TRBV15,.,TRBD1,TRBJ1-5,TGTGCCACCAGCATCCCGGGACAGGAGGGTGGCAATCAGCCCCAGCATTTT,CATSIPGQEGGNQPQHF
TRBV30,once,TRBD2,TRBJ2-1,TGTGCCTGGAGGATAGCGGGAGGAGGGGGTGAGCAGTTCTTC,CAWRIAGGGGEQFF